The sequence of this TCR beta chain was determined in a study of cytomegalovirus exposure and HLA in healthy donors. 13 Jbeta primers and 60 Vbeta primers were used for the PCR. Produced via immunoSEQ multiplex PCR; TCRdb's table is partial and in-frame only. The sample yields some 150,000 clones, around four fifths seen once. Study results and caveats: CMV serostatus was the only recorded immune exposure for donors. In an earlier analysis, in approximately 630 donors, most V segments appeared productive either ~90% or ~30% of the time. A link between a missense DCLRE1C variant and TCR beta V- and J-gene trimming emerged from a later analysis. Sequence variants that were highly shared formed a cluster that was likely a sequencing artifact.

In regard to this clone: The antigen is not known.

The receptor was isolated from a woman aged 40 to 49 in good health and CMV-seronegative. The sequenced material came from PBMCs.

The CDR3 nucleotides read TGTGCCAGCGGACGGGACTCAGGGGGGTCTGGTGAAAAACTGTTTTTT. This translates into CASGRDSGGSGEKLFF. This sequence joins TRBV2 and TRBJ1-4, with 7 bases identical to TRBD1. CDR3 length: 16 amino acids. Germline-derived CDR1 and CDR2 are SNHLY and FYNNEI. V lost 8 bases, J lost 7 bases, and 16 bases stayed unmatched.